The 24 T cell receptor beta chains below come from one sample, sequenced in a study of cytomegalovirus exposure and HLA in healthy donors. PCR was performed using 60 Vbeta and 13 Jbeta primers. Sequenced by immunoSEQ multiplex PCR; TCRdb stores in-frame clones only, minus some. In the table there are nearly 110,000 clones, roughly 70% of which are singletons. Sequenced input: PBMCs. The receptors stem from a woman between 35 and 50 years old in good health and CMV-seropositive.

This sequence joins TRBV4-3 and TRBJ2-5; 12 bases are a match to TRBD2. From germline, CDR1 is LGHNA and CDR2 YSLEER. After removal of 0 bases from V and 5 bases from J, the junction contained 10 bases not matched to a gene. The CDR3 runs to 18 residues. Written as DNA, the CDR3 is TGCGCCAGCAGCCAAGATACCCCTAGCGGGGGGGCCGGGGAGACCCAGTACTTC. Its translation: CASSQDTPSGGAGETQYF.

The chain couples TRBV4-1 to TRBJ1-4; tentative D call: TRBD1 (5 bases). Germline CDR1 reads MGHRA; CDR2 reads YSYEKL. This CDR3 is 16 amino acids long. V was trimmed by 3 bases and J by 4 bases, leaving 15 bases between them. The CDR3 region is CASSQGGVGVNEKLFF. CDR3 DNA sequence: TGCGCCAGCAGCCAGGGCGGGGTGGGGGTTAATGAAAAACTGTTTTTT.

Of note for this clone: The CDR3 does not close with the conserved phenylalanine or tryptophan, likely indicating a read error. The rearrangement joins TRBV6-5 to TRBJ1-1; maybe TRBD1 (6 bases). The germline V gene encodes CDR1 MNHEY and CDR2 SVGAGI. V was trimmed by 6 bases and J by 2 bases, leaving 13 bases between them. This CDR3 is 14 amino acids long. CDR3 sequence: CASRPWTDNTEAFS. CDR3 in DNA: TGTGCCAGCAGACCTTGGACAGACAACACTGAAGCTTTCTCT.

This chain links TRBV7-9 with TRBJ2-5; 9 nucleotides align to TRBD1. Germline CDR1 is SEHNR and CDR2 is FQNEAQ (reference sequence). J gave up 4 bases and V 8 bases, and 8 bases lay outside the gene matches. The CDR3 is 14 residues long. As DNA, the CDR3 is TGTGCCAGCCTAATTACAGGGGGCGGAGAGACCCAGTACTTC. Translated, it gives CASLITGGGETQYF.

The genes are TRBV28 and TRBJ1-1; D not certain. The CDR3 consists of 12 residues. The germline gives CDR1 MDHEN, CDR2 SYDVKM. V was shortened by 2 bases and J by 10 bases, with 11 bases between the two germline ends. The CDR3 bases are TGTGCCAGCAGTTTACCCCATGATAGAGCTTTCTTT. Protein: CASSLPHDRAFF.

This clone appeared once. The chain is built from TRBV29-1 and TRBJ2-3; 10 nucleotides align to TRBD1. The trim removed 7 bases at V and 1 base at J, leaving 2 bases unmatched. The CDR3 spans 13 residues. Germline V gene lookup returns CDR1 SQVTM and CDR2 ANQGSEA. CDR3 DNA: TGCAGCGCCGGGACAGGGGGCACAGATACGCAGTATTTT. Protein product: CSAGTGGTDTQYF.

The V call is TRBV5-6, the J call TRBJ1-5, with 8 bases aligning to TRBD1. Germline V gene data show CDR1 as SGHDT and CDR2 as YYEEEE. After removal of 4 bases from V and 6 bases from J, the junction contained 9 bases not matched to a gene. CDR3 length equals 15 residues. The CDR3 nucleotides read TGTGCCAGCAGCGTTCAGGGGGCGCGGAGTCAGCCCCAGCATTTT. It codes for CASSVQGARSQPQHF.

The chain employs TRBV10-3 and TRBJ1-3; possible D gene TRBD1, 6 bases. The germline V gene encodes CDR1 ENHRY and CDR2 SYGVKD. V dropped 3 bases and J dropped 2 bases, with 11 bases sitting between them. This CDR3 spans 15 amino acids. The CDR3 is CAISDSGTTGNTIYF. CDR3 DNA sequence: TGTGCCATCAGTGATTCCGGGACAACTGGAAACACCATATATTTT.

The genes are TRBV6-5 and TRBJ1-1, with TRBD1 matching over 7 bases. Germline V gives CDR1 MNHEY, CDR2 SVGAGI. V shed 0 bases and J 0 bases; nucleotides not matched to a gene: 1. The CDR3 loop spans 15 amino acids. The CDR3, as DNA: TGTGCCAGCAGTTACTCGGGACAGATGAACACTGAAGCTTTCTTT. It translates to CASSYSGQMNTEAFF.

The chain recombines TRBV6-5 with TRBJ2-5; 11 nucleotides match TRBD2. Germline loops: CDR1 MNHEY, CDR2 SVGAGI. The CDR3 is made up of 15 amino acids. J gave up 5 bases and V 6 bases, and 8 bases lay outside the gene matches. This CDR3 reads CASSFSGGVGETQYF. The DNA for the CDR3 is TGTGCCAGCAGCTTTAGCGGGGGGGTCGGCGAGACCCAGTACTTC.

V and J are TRBV11-3 and TRBJ2-5, with D perhaps TRBD1 (6 bases). The CDR3 length is 15 residues. V lost 2 bases and J lost 2, with 12 bases in between. Per germline, CDR1 SGHNT and CDR2 YENEEA. The CDR3 DNA reads as TGTGCCAGCAGCTTATCCGGACAGCCACAAGAGACCCAGTACTTC. The encoded protein is CASSLSGQPQETQYF.

V is TRBV5-1 and J is TRBJ1-4, with 7 bases identical to TRBD1. The CDR3 consists of 14 residues. Germline-derived CDR1 and CDR2 are SGHRS and YFSETQ. V was pared by 6 bases and J by 4 bases, with 6 bases of the junction left unmatched. The CDR3 region is CASKWDSYNEKLFF. The CDR3, as DNA: TGCGCCAGCAAATGGGACAGCTATAATGAAAAACTGTTTTTT.

The J gene is TRBJ1-1, the V gene TRBV5-1; tentatively, D is TRBD1 (6 bases). The CDR3 extends over 15 amino acids. Germline loops: CDR1 SGHRS, CDR2 YFSETQ. V shed 0 bases and J shed 1 base, with 10 bases lying between them. In nucleotides, the CDR3 is TGCGCCAGCAGCTTGGCCCCAGGGGCGAACACTGAAGCTTTCTTT. It codes for CASSLAPGANTEAFF.

This clone is a singleton in its sample. CDR3 nucleotides: TGTGCCAGCAGTTCACAGGGTCAGACCCAGTACTTC. Amino acids: CASSSQGQTQYF. The J gene is TRBJ2-5, the V gene TRBV6-5; D may be TRBD1 (6 bases). Germline CDR1 MNHEY, CDR2 SVGAGI. The CDR3 has 12 residues. V shed 4 bases and J shed 6 bases, with 9 bases lying between them.

The V call is TRBV7-3, the J call TRBJ2-2; 7 nucleotides agree with TRBD1. The CDR3 has 17 amino acids. The V segment lost 5 bases and the J segment 0 bases; nucleotides outside the gene matches: 9. The germline V gene has CDR1 SGHTA and CDR2 FQGTGA. For the CDR3, the DNA is TGTGCCAGCAGCCTCAACACCGGGACAGCGAACACCGGGGAGCTGTTTTTT. Its protein is CASSLNTGTANTGELFF.

V usage is TRBV5-1 and J usage is TRBJ2-7; TRBD1 matches 7 bases. The J segment lost 5 bases and the V segment lost 0 bases, leaving 8 bases of the junction unmatched. Germline V gene lookup returns CDR1 SGHRS and CDR2 YFSETQ. CDR3 length: 15 residues. CDR3 bases: TGCGCCAGCAGCTTGGGTTCGTCAGGGGGAGACGAGCAGTACTTC. Translated, it gives CASSLGSSGGDEQYF. The full variable domain, in which reference TRBV5-1 and TRBJ2-7 provide the parts outside the CDR3, is KAGVTQTPRYLIKTRGQQVTLSCSPISGHRSVSWYQQTPGQGLQFLFEYFSETQRNKGNFPGRFSGRQFSNSRSEMNVSTLELGDSALYLCASSLGSSGGDEQYFGPGTRLTVT.

The table lists this clone with a few counts. J is TRBJ2-1 and V is TRBV7-2; 11 nucleotides match TRBD2. Germline V lookup: CDR1 SGHTA, CDR2 FQGNSA. The CDR3 runs to 16 residues. J was trimmed by 8 bases and V by 4 bases; bases with no gene match: 10. The CDR3 region has the DNA TGTGCCAGCAGCTCCACGGCTAGCGGGGGGCGGCATGAGCAGTTCTTC. Its translation: CASSSTASGGRHEQFF.

V gene TRBV7-8 combines with J gene TRBJ1-5, with no clear D. CDR3 length: 17 amino acids. In germline, CDR1 is SGHVS, CDR2 FQNEAQ. Deletions cut 2 bases from V and 9 bases from J, with 23 bases between. The CDR3 DNA sequence: TGTGCCAGCAGCTTAAATTCCGGAGGACGGGTCATCGCGCCCCAGCATTTT. Translating gives CASSLNSGGRVIAPQHF.

The chain has TRBV5-6 and TRBJ2-7; tentatively, D is TRBD2 (8 bases). From germline, CDR1 is SGHDT and CDR2 YYEEEE. The CDR3 is 14 residues long. Trimming took 10 bases from V and 2 from J, leaving 19 bases between them. The CDR3 DNA reads TGTGCCTCAGCGGGGGCAGGGGGAACCTACGAGCAGTACTTC. Translation: CASAGAGGTYEQYF.

This clone appeared a few times. The rearrangement joins TRBV5-1 to TRBJ1-1, with D possibly matching TRBD1 (6 bases). The CDR3 totals 14 residues. Trimming cost V 6 bases and J 4 bases, with 16 bases left between them. CDR1 is SGHRS, CDR2 YFSETQ, per germline. CDR3 protein: CASNKQGFGTEAFF. DNA of the CDR3: TGCGCCAGCAACAAGCAGGGGTTCGGCACTGAAGCTTTCTTT. Looking up the rest from reference TRBV5-1 and TRBJ1-1 gives the full variable domain: KAGVTQTPRYLIKTRGQQVTLSCSPISGHRSVSWYQQTPGQGLQFLFEYFSETQRNKGNFPGRFSGRQFSNSRSEMNVSTLELGDSALYLCASNKQGFGTEAFFGQGTRLTVV.

Of note for this clone: Other DNA sequences within the sample encode an identical CDR3. This chain uses TRBV5-1 with TRBJ1-4, with 8 bases identical to TRBD1. CDR1 and CDR2 from the germline V gene are SGHRS and YFSETQ. J lost 5 bases, V lost 3 bases, and 6 bases had no gene match. The CDR3 spans 15 residues. CDR3 residues: CASSSQGAGNEKLFF. DNA for the CDR3: TGCGCCAGCAGCTCCCAGGGGGCGGGAAATGAAAAACTGTTTTTT.

V and J are TRBV2 and TRBJ1-2, with D uncertain. The CDR3 loop spans 12 amino acids. The V gene's germline CDR1 is SNHLY and CDR2 FYNNEI. V lost 5 bases and J 4 bases, leaving 8 bases between the germline ends. The CDR3 here is CASSLESYGYTF. The CDR3 DNA reads as TGTGCCAGCAGTCTGGAGAGCTATGGCTACACCTTC. Using reference TRBV2 and TRBJ1-2 for the parts outside the CDR3, the full variable domain is EPEVTQTPSHQVTQMGQEVILRCVPISNHLYFYWYRQILGQKVEFLVSFYNNEISEKSEIFDDQFSVERPDGSNFTLKIRSTKLEDSAMYFCASSLESYGYTFGSGTRLTVV.

The chain is built from TRBV6-5 and TRBJ1-2; tentatively, D is TRBD1 (5 bases). V gave up 0 bases and J gave up 8 bases, with 13 bases separating them. From germline, CDR1 is MNHEY and CDR2 SVGAGI. The length of the CDR3 is 14 residues. CDR3 coding DNA: TGTGCCAGCAGTTACTCGGCAGGGAAGGGCGGCTACACCTTC. It specifies CASSYSAGKGGYTF.

The genes are TRBV11-2 and TRBJ1-2; D is perhaps TRBD1 (6 bases). The CDR3 runs to 13 residues. With 4 bases removed from V and 3 bases from J, the gap between germline ends came to 9 bases. Germline CDR1 SGHAT, CDR2 FQNNGV. In DNA form, the CDR3 reads TGTGCCAGCAGCTCCCACAGGGACTATGGCTACACCTTC. The encoded protein is CASSSHRDYGYTF.